This TCR beta chain derives from a study of blood T cell repertoires in COVID-19. TCRdb's copy holds only in-frame clones and misses some; the assay was immunoSEQ multiplex PCR. Of hundreds of thousands of clones listed, approximately 90% were seen once; the top ten hold 2.4%. The CDR3 runs to 15 residues. The J segment lost 0 bases and the V segment lost 0 bases, leaving 2 bases of the junction unmatched. CDR1 is SGHTS, CDR2 YDEGEE, per germline. The table lists this clone with a few counts. V usage is TRBV5-8 and J usage is TRBJ1-2; 7 bases fit TRBD1. This receptor was taken from a young woman who had recovered from COVID-19. The sample consisted of PBMCs or T cells enriched from blood (not recorded which). CDR3 sequence reads: CASSLGTGSNYGYTF. Here the CDR3 DNA reads TGTGCCAGCAGCTTGGGGACAGGCTCTAACTATGGCTACACCTTC. Full variable domain (remainder filled in from reference TRBV5-8 and TRBJ1-2): EAGVTQSPTHLIKTRGQQATLRCSPISGHTSVYWYQQALGLGLQFLLWYDEGEERNRGNFPPRFSGRQFPNYSSELNVNALELEDSALYLCASSLGTGSNYGYTFGSGTRLTVV.